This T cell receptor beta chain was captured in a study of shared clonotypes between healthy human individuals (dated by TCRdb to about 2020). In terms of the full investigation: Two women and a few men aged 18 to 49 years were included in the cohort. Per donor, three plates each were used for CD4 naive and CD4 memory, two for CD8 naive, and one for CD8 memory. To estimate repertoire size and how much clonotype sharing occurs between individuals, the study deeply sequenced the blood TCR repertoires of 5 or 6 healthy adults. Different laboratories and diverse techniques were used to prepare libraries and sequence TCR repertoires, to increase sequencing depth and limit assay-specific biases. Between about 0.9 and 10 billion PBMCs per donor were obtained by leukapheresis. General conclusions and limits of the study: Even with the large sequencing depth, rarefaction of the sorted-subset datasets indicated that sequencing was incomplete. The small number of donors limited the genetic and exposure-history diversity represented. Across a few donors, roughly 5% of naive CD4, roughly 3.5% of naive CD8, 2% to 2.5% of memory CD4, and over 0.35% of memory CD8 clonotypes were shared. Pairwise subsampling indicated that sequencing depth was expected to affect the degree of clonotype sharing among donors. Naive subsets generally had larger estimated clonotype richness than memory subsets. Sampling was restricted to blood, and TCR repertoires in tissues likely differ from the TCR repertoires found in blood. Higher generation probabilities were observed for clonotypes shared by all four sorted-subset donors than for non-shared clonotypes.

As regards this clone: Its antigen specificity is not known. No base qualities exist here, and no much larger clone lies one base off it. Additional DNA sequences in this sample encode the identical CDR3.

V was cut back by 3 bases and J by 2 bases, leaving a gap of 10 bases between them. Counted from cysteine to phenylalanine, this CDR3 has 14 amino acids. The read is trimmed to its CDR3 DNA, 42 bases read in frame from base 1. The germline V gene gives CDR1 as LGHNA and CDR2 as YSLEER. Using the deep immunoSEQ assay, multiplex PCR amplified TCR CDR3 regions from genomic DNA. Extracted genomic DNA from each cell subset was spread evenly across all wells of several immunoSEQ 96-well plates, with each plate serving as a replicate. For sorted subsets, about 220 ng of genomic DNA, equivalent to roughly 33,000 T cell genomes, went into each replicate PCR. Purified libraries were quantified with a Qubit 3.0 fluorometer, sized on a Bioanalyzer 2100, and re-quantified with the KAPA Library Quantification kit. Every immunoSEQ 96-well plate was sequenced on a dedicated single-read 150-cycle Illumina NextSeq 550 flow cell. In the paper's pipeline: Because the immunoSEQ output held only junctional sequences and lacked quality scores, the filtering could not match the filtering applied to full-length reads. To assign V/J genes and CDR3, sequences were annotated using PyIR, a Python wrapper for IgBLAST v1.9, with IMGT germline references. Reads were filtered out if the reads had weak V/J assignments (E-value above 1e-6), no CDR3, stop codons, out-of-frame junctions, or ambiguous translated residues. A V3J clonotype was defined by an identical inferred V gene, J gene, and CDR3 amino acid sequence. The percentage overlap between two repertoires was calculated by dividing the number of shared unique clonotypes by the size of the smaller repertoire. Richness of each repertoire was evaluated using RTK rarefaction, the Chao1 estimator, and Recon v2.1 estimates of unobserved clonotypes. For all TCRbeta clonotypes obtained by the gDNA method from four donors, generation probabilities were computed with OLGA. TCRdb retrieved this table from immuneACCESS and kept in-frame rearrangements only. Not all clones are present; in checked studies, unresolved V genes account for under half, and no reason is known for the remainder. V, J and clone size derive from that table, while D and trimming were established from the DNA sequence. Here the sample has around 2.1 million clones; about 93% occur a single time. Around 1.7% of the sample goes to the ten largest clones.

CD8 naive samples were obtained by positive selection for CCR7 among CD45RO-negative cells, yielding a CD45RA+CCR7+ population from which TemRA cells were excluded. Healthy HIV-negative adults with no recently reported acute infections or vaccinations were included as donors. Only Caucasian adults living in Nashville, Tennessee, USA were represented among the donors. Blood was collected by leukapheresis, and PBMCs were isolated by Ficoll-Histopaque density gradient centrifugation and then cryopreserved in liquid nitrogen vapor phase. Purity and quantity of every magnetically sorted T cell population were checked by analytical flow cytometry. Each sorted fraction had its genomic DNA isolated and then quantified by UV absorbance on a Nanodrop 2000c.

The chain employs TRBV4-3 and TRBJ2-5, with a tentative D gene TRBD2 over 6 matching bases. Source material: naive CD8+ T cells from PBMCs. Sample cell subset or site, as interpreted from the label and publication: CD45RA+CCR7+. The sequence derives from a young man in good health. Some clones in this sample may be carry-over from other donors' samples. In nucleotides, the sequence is TGCGCCAGCAGCCAGGGGACTGGACAAGAGACCCAGTACTTC. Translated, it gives CASSQGTGQETQYF.